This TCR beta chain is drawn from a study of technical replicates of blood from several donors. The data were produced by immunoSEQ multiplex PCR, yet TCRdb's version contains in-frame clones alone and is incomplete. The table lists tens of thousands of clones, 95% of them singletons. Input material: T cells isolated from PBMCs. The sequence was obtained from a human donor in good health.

CDR3 DNA: TGTGCCAGCAGCCCAGGACAGGGGGACACAGATACGCAGTATTTT. It specifies CASSPGQGDTDTQYF. The rearrangement joins TRBV9 to TRBJ2-3; 10 bases map to TRBD1. The CDR3 covers 15 residues. The ends lost 4 bases at V and 2 bases at J; junction bases unmatched: 4. Germline lookup yields CDR1 SGDLS and CDR2 YYNGEE.